What follows are 6 T cell receptor beta chains derived from one specimen sequenced in a study of cytomegalovirus exposure and HLA in healthy donors. The PCR contained 60 Vbeta and 13 Jbeta primers. Data came from immunoSEQ multiplex PCR; TCRdb stores just in-frame clones and leaves some out. The profile covers roughly 60,000 clones, with approximately 63% appearing a single time and approximately 19% taken by the ten largest. The sequenced material came from PBMCs. The receptors stem from a woman aged 60-75 years in good health and CMV-seropositive.

This chain links TRBV19 with TRBJ1-1, with D hard to call. The V gene lost 5 bases and the J gene lost 4 bases, with 17 bases spanning the gap. There are 15 residues in the CDR3. Germline V CDR1 and CDR2: LNHDA, SQIVND (reference sequence). The CDR3 DNA reads as TGTGCCAGTAGTTATATCTCTAGCGGAAGCACTGAAGCTTTCTTT. This codes for CASSYISSGSTEAFF. The full variable domain, in which reference TRBV19 and TRBJ1-1 provide the parts outside the CDR3, is DGGITQSPKYLFRKEGQNVTLSCEQNLNHDAMYWYRQDPGQGLRLIYYSQIVNDFQKGDIAEGYSVSREKKESFPLTVTSAQKNPTAFYLCASSYISSGSTEAFFGQGTRLTVV.

This clone came up a few times. This chain connects TRBV6-5 to TRBJ2-7, with TRBD1 as a possible D gene (5 bases). The germline V and J ends were trimmed by 5 bases and 2 bases, with 16 bases remaining between them. The CDR3 runs to 15 residues. Per the germline V gene, CDR1 is MNHEY and CDR2 is SVGAGI. The CDR3 coding sequence is TGTGCCAGCAGTGGGAATGGGGCGAATGCCTACGAGCAGTACTTC. Translated, it gives CASSGNGANAYEQYF.

The rearrangement joins TRBV5-1 to TRBJ2-2; tentatively, D is TRBD2 (5 bases). V gave up 4 bases and J gave up 0 bases, with 7 bases separating them. Looked up from germline, CDR1 is SGHRS and CDR2 is YFSETQ. The CDR3 contains 14 residues. CDR3 in amino acids: CASSPDSNTGELFF. The CDR3 DNA follows: TGCGCCAGCAGCCCGGACTCGAACACCGGGGAGCTGTTTTTT.

The genes are TRBV6-6 and TRBJ1-5; tentatively, D is TRBD1 (5 bases). The CDR3 runs 15 residues. V lost 8 bases and J 6 bases, leaving 20 bases between the germline ends. Germline CDR1 is MNHNY and CDR2 is SVGAGI (reference sequence). CDR3 sequence: CASRLDNSSPQPQHF. The DNA for the CDR3 is TGTGCCAGCCGTTTGGACAATTCGTCCCCTCAGCCCCAGCATTTT.

Worth noting for this clone: At one boundary the junction diverges from the germline segment, which might be a read error. The V call is TRBV5-6, the J call TRBJ1-5, with D uncertain. CDR3 size: 12 residues. CDR1 is SGHDT, CDR2 YYEEEE, per germline. The CDR3 region has the DNA TGTGCCAGCAGCACAGCCTCCGCTCCCCAGCACTTT. This gives the protein CASSTASAPQHF.

This clone has only one observation. This chain joins TRBV30 and TRBJ2-7, with no clear D. Germline lookup yields CDR1 GTSNPN and CDR2 SVGIG (reference sequence). The CDR3 runs 11 residues. Trimming pared 1 base from V and 4 bases from J, leaving 5 bases between. CDR3: CAWSATYEQYF. The CDR3 nucleotides are TGTGCCTGGAGTGCGACTTACGAGCAGTACTTC.